Here is one T cell receptor beta chain with its context. This sample is drawn from a study of T-cell memory formation after mild COVID-19. From the 5' RACE reads, TCRdb called clonotypes with MiXCR, one entry per CDR3 protein. The repertoire includes around 250,000 distinct CDR3 sequences, roughly 17% of them detected once, and 20% to 25% sits in the top ten. The CDR3 is 15 residues long. V was pared by 5 bases and J by 3 bases, with 7 bases of the junction left unmatched. Germline CDR1 and CDR2: SGHTA and FQGTGA. Sequences were obtained from PBMCs or a T cell subset sorted from them (not recorded which). The V gene is TRBV7-3, the J gene TRBJ2-5; 9 bases are a match to TRBD2. This clonotype was sampled from a man between 18 and 35 years old who had mild COVID-19 (a few samples of this study predate the infection). Cell type and time point are not known. CDR3 protein: CASSPRAGGEETQYF. CDR3 coding DNA: TGTGCCAGCAGCCCCAGAGCGGGGGGAGAAGAGACCCAGTACTTC. The full variable domain, with the rest looked up from reference TRBV7-3 and TRBJ2-5, is GAGVSQTPSNKVTEKGKYVELRCDPISGHTALYWYRQSLGQGPEFLIYFQGTGAADDSGLPNDRFFAVRPEGSVSTLKIQRTERGDSAVYLCASSPRAGGEETQYFGPGTRLLVL.